Below are 18 T cell receptor beta chains sequenced from a single sample in a study of human T cells and chemical hapten exposure. This sample's time point: patch test 1, 2 weeks after DPC sensitization. Treatment indicated: therapeutic diphenylcyclopropenone sensitization with weekly scalp DPC. From the RACE reads, TCRdb called clonotypes with MiXCR, one entry per CDR3 protein. The sample lists 45,000 to 60,000 distinct CDR3 sequences, 9% to 9.5% occurring once. Material: whole blood, obtained in connection with sensitization to the hapten diphenylcyclopropenone (DPC). These receptors were obtained from a middle-aged woman with alopecia areata. Some clones in this sample may be carry-over from other donors' samples.

This CDR3 reads CASNSLTGSYEQYF. The CDR3 DNA follows: TGTGCCAGCAACTCCTTGACAGGCTCCTACGAGCAGTACTTC. This sequence joins TRBV27 and TRBJ2-7, with D perhaps matching TRBD1 (6 bases). The CDR3 runs 14 residues. Per the germline V gene, CDR1 is MNHEY and CDR2 is SMNVEV (reference sequence). Between the trimmed V and J ends, which lost 7 bases and 0 bases, there was a span of 13 bases.

The chain carries TRBV5-8 and TRBJ2-3; 8 nucleotides line up with TRBD2. The CDR3 length is 15 residues. Germline CDR1 SGHTS, CDR2 YDEGEE. Trimming cost V 2 bases and J 9 bases; bases outside gene matches: 11. The CDR3 region has the DNA TGTGCCAGCAGCTTTCTGACCGGGGGGGCCGGGACGCAGTATTTT. The encoded protein is CASSFLTGGAGTQYF.

The V call is TRBV29-1, the J call TRBJ1-2, with 8 bases aligning to TRBD1. V was pared by 2 bases and J by 5 bases, with 4 bases of the junction left unmatched. The CDR3 sequence is 13 residues long. Germline CDR1 reads SQVTM; CDR2 reads ANQGSEA. This chain's CDR3 is CSVEWRTGYGYTF. As DNA, the CDR3 is TGCAGCGTTGAATGGCGGACAGGGTATGGCTACACCTTC.

The chain couples TRBV2 to TRBJ1-4, with no clear D. This CDR3 comprises 14 residues. Trimming stripped 4 bases from V and 5 bases from J, with 11 bases between. The germline V gene encodes CDR1 SNHLY and CDR2 FYNNEI. The DNA for the CDR3 is TGTGCCAGCAGTGTAAGGGTCTCCAATGAAAAACTGTTTTTT. Amino acid sequence: CASSVRVSNEKLFF.

There are many counts of this clonotype. The chain couples TRBV5-1 to TRBJ1-1; the D is unclear. Germline values: CDR1 SGHRS, CDR2 YFSETQ. CDR3 length: 14 amino acids. V lost 6 bases to trimming and J lost 1 base, with 13 bases between them. CDR3 residues: CASTITPANTEAFF. The CDR3, as DNA: TGCGCCAGCACAATAACTCCAGCGAACACTGAAGCTTTCTTT. The full variable domain, completed using reference TRBV5-1 and TRBJ1-1, is KAGVTQTPRYLIKTRGQQVTLSCSPISGHRSVSWYQQTPGQGLQFLFEYFSETQRNKGNFPGRFSGRQFSNSRSEMNVSTLELGDSALYLCASTITPANTEAFFGQGTRLTVV.

Many counts were recorded for this clonotype. V and J are TRBV20-1 and TRBJ2-3; 9 nucleotides match TRBD2. After removal of 5 bases from V and 4 bases from J, the junction contained 7 bases not matched to a gene. Looked up from germline, CDR1 is DFQATT and CDR2 is SNEGSKA (reference sequence). The CDR3 covers 14 residues. The CDR3 DNA is TGCAGTGCTGACTCGAGCGGGGGGCCAGATACGCAGTATTTT. It specifies CSADSSGGPDTQYF.

This clonotype was detected ten times or more. The chain combines TRBV6-1 with TRBJ2-7; TRBD1 matches 11 bases. This CDR3 contains 15 residues. With 5 bases clipped from V and 1 base from J, the junction kept 4 bases outside the gene matches. Germline values: CDR1 MNHNS, CDR2 SASEGT. CDR3 loop: CASSRDRGGSYEQYF. The CDR3 coding sequence is TGTGCCAGCAGTCGGGACAGGGGGGGTTCCTACGAGCAGTACTTC.

The J gene is TRBJ2-5, the V gene TRBV5-1; D remains ambiguous. This CDR3 contains 14 residues. The V end lost 7 bases, the J end lost 1 base, and 14 bases lay between the germline ends. The germline V gene encodes CDR1 SGHRS and CDR2 YFSETQ. CDR3 sequence: CASRQQAVQETQYF. CDR3 nucleotides: TGCGCCAGCCGCCAGCAGGCAGTCCAAGAGACCCAGTACTTC.

This clonotype was counted a few times. The J gene is TRBJ1-1, the V gene TRBV3-1; D is ambiguous. CDR1 is LGHDT and CDR2 is YNNKEL in the germline V gene (reference sequence). Trimming shortened V by 4 bases and J by 7 bases, and 16 bases separated the two germline ends. This CDR3 has 14 amino acids. The chain's CDR3 is CASSPRSRAGEAFF. Here the CDR3 DNA reads TGTGCCAGCAGCCCAAGGAGTCGAGCCGGTGAAGCTTTCTTT.

This clonotype was detected many times. The chain carries TRBV20-1 and TRBJ1-5; 7 bases line up with TRBD1. This CDR3 comprises 15 residues. CDR1 is DFQATT, CDR2 SNEGSKA, per germline (reference sequence). Germline trimming cut 0 bases from V and 6 bases from J; bases unmatched to any gene: 8. The CDR3 loop reads CSARDHYRGGQPQHF. The CDR3 nucleotides read TGCAGTGCTAGAGATCATTACAGGGGCGGTCAGCCCCAGCATTTT.

The chain couples TRBV3-1 to TRBJ2-5; D is uncertain. Trimming took off 3 bases at V and 2 bases at J, with 10 bases between the two ends. Germline assignment: CDR1 LGHDT and CDR2 YNNKEL (reference sequence). This CDR3 is 14 amino acids long. CDR3 protein: CASSHSSLQETQYF. CDR3 nucleotides: TGTGCCAGCAGCCATTCCTCCCTTCAAGAGACCCAGTACTTC.

This clonotype was seen repeatedly, ten times or more. The rearrangement links TRBV10-3 to TRBJ1-5, with a possible D match to TRBD1 (6 bases). The CDR3 has 19 amino acids. The V gene's germline CDR1 is ENHRY and CDR2 SYGVKD. Between the trimmed V and J ends, which lost 3 bases and 2 bases, there was a span of 23 bases. In nucleotides, the CDR3 is TGTGCCATCAGTGAAAGTAATTGGGGTGGGGACACAGGCAATCAGCCCCAGCATTTT. Its translation is CAISESNWGGDTGNQPQHF.

This clonotype was detected only a few times. The chain links TRBV19 to TRBJ1-5; 12 bases map to TRBD1. The junction had 9 bases not matched to a gene; V was cut back by 5 bases and J by 4 bases. Germline CDR1 and CDR2: LNHDA and SQIVND (reference sequence). There are 17 residues in the CDR3. In nucleotides, the CDR3 is TGTGCCAGTAGTGCCCGGGACAGGGGGCTTTCGAATCAGCCCCAGCATTTT. It is translated as CASSARDRGLSNQPQHF.

V and J are TRBV5-6 and TRBJ2-1; 13 bases agree with TRBD2. Germline V gives CDR1 SGHDT, CDR2 YYEEEE. V lost 4 bases to trimming and J lost 8 bases; unmatched junction nucleotides: 6. The CDR3 totals 15 residues. The CDR3 DNA reads as TGTGCCAGCAGCATAGGACTAGCGGGGGTTGATGAGCAGTTCTTC. Translated, it gives CASSIGLAGVDEQFF.

This clonotype appeared many times. The J gene is TRBJ1-2, the V gene TRBV6-1; D is perhaps TRBD1 (5 bases). Germline V CDR1 and CDR2: MNHNS, SASEGT. The V end was cut by 1 base, the J end by 5 bases, with 8 bases between. The CDR3 extends over 13 amino acids. The CDR3 DNA sequence: TGTGCCAGCAGTGAAGGACAGCTTTATGGCTACACCTTC. It translates to CASSEGQLYGYTF.

In its sample, this clonotype was seen a few times. V usage is TRBV28 and J usage is TRBJ2-7; no clear D. The CDR3 covers 12 residues. Trimming pared 3 bases from V and 3 bases from J, leaving 6 bases between. The germline V gene has CDR1 MDHEN and CDR2 SYDVKM. CDR3 in DNA: TGTGCCAGCAGTTTGGCTTACTACGAGCAGTACTTC. Amino acid sequence: CASSLAYYEQYF.

The rearrangement links TRBV4-1 to TRBJ2-7, with 10 bases that match TRBD1. CDR3 length: 15 amino acids. Per the germline V gene, CDR1 is MGHRA and CDR2 is YSYEKL. V trimming: 4 bases; J trimming: 4 bases; junction bases outside the gene matches: 7. In nucleotides, the CDR3 is TGCGCCAGCAGCCGTCCCGGGACAGGGGAATACGAGCAGTACTTC. Its translation is CASSRPGTGEYEQYF.

The CDR3 DNA sequence: TGTGCCAGCAGCTTGGGGGCGGAAAATGAGCAGTTCTTC. Its protein product is CASSLGAENEQFF. This rearrangement joins TRBV5-6 to TRBJ2-1; D is unclear. The germline V gene has CDR1 SGHDT and CDR2 YYEEEE. CDR3 length equals 13 residues. With 0 bases removed from V and 7 bases from J, the gap between germline ends came to 8 bases.